The sequence of this T cell receptor beta chain was determined in a study of tissue T cells after allogeneic stem cell transplantation (dated by TCRdb to the early 2020s). For the wider study: Using research autopsies of patients with and without GVHD, plus mouse models of GVHD, the study profiled TCR beta repertoires across many tissues. On the human side, the study was prospective and observational, with no blinding or randomization. What the work shows at the level of the full study, not this receptor alone: In both patients and mice, only a limited portion of the TCR repertoire detected in tissues was captured by blood and spleen T cells. Only a few T cell clones appeared in more than one patient, yet motif-based clustering showed tissue-specific repertoire signatures that were shared between patients. Within patients, how anatomically similar the tissues were was a key factor in shaping TCR repertoire composition, regardless of disease or transplant status. Which tissue TCRs were alloreactive or antigen-specific was not determined in the study, and some clones might have been persisting host cells. The patient cohort was small and varied clinically, and sampling depth was recognized as a limitation.

This clone appeared a few times. It lacks a known antigen. Since the receptor is from a mouse, mouse gene names and germline sequences apply. Coverage ceases 1 residue before the CDR3 finishes, and the germline J gene fills in the end. Counted from cysteine to phenylalanine, this CDR3 has 12 amino acids. Part of the CDR3 DNA is given, 33 bases translated from base 1. From a lookup of the germline V gene, CDR1 and CDR2 are SGHDT and FRDEAV. The junction shows trimming of 3 bases on V and 0 bases on J, plus 1 base between the germline ends. Libraries came from the immunoSEQ multiplex PCR assay. TCRbeta CDR3 sequencing was done by Adaptive Biotechnologies at survey depth, reporting CDR3 sequences, V/J genes, productive frequency and template counts. TCR beta CDR3 regions were amplified from genomic DNA rather than RNA. On the study's bioinformatics: Jensen-Shannon divergence was used to quantify pairwise repertoire overlap between tissues, with a value of 1 indicating complete divergence and a value of 0 indicating identical repertoires. Tissues were clustered by single-linkage agglomerative hierarchical clustering of pairwise JSD values, and the clustering results were displayed as dendrograms. GLIPH2 was run on all patient samples with simulation_depth 1000, kmer_min_depth 3 and cdr3_length_cutoff 8, and groups with more than two unique CDR3s were retained. A standardized tissue-overlap score was generated by extrapolating Jaccard GLIPH-group overlap across patients to a standard repertoire size of 1000 clones. Associations of diversity with clinical or experimental variables used linear mixed-effect models with tissue fixed effects and individual random effects. In TCRdb, the immuneACCESS table is reduced to in-frame sequences with V and J assigned. These tables do not hold every clone; where another copy was compared, an unresolved V gene accounts for under half, and the others remain unexplained. From that table come the V and J calls and clone size; the DNA was used to work out D and trimming. For this sample there are some 7,000 clones; roughly a third appear just once. The ten biggest clones cover roughly 5.8% of the sample.

The time point label for this specimen denotes: mouse harvest day 14 after allogeneic transplant. Each mouse graft, delivered by tail vein injection, combined 10^6 splenic CD5+ T cells with 10^7 T-cell-depleted bone marrow cells. GVHD in mice was modeled with a major MHC-mismatch B6 (H2b) into BALB/c (H2d) model, and tissues were profiled at day 7 or 14. On day 7 or 14 post-transplant, mouse tissues and retro-orbital blood were harvested with separate sterile tools for each animal, and livers were flushed before harvest. Before genomic DNA isolation with the DNeasy Blood & Tissue Kit, mouse tissues were minced with razor blades in buffered saline.

The TCR comes from a female BALB/c mouse given C57BL/6 T cells with graft-versus-host disease after an allogeneic hematopoietic cell transplant. The chain links TRBV14 with TRBJ1-3; the D gene cannot be resolved reliably. Sequencing input: skin. The DNA read from the CDR3 is TGTGCCAGCAGTTATTCTGGAAATACGCTCTAT. This encodes CASSYSGNTLY. The full-length CDR3 reads as CASSYSGNTLYF.